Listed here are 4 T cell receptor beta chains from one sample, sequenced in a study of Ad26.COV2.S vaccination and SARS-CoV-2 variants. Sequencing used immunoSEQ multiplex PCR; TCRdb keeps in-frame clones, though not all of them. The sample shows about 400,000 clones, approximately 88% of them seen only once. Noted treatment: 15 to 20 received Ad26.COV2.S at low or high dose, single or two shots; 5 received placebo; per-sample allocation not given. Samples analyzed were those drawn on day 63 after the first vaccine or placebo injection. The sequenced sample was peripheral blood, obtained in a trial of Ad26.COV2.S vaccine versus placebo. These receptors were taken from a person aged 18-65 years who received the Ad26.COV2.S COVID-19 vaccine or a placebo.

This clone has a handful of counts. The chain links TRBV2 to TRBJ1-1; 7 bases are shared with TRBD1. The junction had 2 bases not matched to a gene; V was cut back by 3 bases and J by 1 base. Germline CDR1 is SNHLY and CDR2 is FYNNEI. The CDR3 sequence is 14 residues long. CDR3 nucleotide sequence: TGTGCCAGCAGTGACAACAGGGGGAACACTGAAGCTTTCTTT. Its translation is CASSDNRGNTEAFF. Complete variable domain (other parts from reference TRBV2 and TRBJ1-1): EPEVTQTPSHQVTQMGQEVILRCVPISNHLYFYWYRQILGQKVEFLVSFYNNEISEKSEIFDDQFSVERPDGSNFTLKIRSTKLEDSAMYFCASSDNRGNTEAFFGQGTRLTVV.

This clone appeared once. CDR3 loop: CASSSRGAKNIQYF. As DNA, the CDR3 is TGTGCCAGCAGCTCCAGGGGAGCCAAAAACATTCAGTACTTC. This rearrangement joins TRBV13 to TRBJ2-4, with a possible D match to TRBD1 (6 bases). CDR3 length: 14 amino acids. V dropped 4 bases and J dropped 0 bases, with 7 bases sitting between them. CDR1 is PRHDT and CDR2 is FYEKMQ in the germline V gene (reference sequence).

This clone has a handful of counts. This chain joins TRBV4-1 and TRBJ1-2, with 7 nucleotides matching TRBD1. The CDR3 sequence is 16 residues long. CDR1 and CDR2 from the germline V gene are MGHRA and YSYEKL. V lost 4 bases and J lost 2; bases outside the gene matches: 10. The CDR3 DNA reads TGCGCCAGCAGCCTTTTTGGACAGGACACGAACTATGGCTACACCTTC. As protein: CASSLFGQDTNYGYTF.

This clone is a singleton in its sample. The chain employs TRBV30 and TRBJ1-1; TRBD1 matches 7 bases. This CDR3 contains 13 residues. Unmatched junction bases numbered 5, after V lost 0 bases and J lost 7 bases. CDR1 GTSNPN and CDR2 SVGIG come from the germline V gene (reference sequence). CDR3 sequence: CAWSVQGLGEAFF. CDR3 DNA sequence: TGTGCCTGGAGTGTACAGGGGCTGGGTGAAGCTTTCTTT.